This entry concerns a single TCR beta chain. Its cognate antigen is unknown. The data stem from a study of T cell repertoires in cytomegalovirus infection. Background on the study: HLA-B-restricted CMV epitopes that are well studied were used alongside recently identified HLA-C-restricted ones. CMV infection together with matching HLA type was indicated by public TCR beta signatures. General study points: HLA-C-restricted CMV-specific TCR beta clonotypes prevailed in the ex vivo response. CMV carriers with the relevant HLA were identified by cumulative public TCR beta family frequency.

In TCRdb, the reads were re-called with MiXCR into one record per CDR3 protein. The table shows about 830,000 distinct CDR3 sequences, with about 31% occurring only once. The input for sequencing was cultured CD8+ T cells from PBMCs, taken from culture after CMV antigen stimulation. The source is a human donor in good health (CMV status not recorded). Some clones in this sample may be carry-over from other donors' samples.

CDR3 coding DNA: TGTGCCAGTTGGAGTTATGGCTACACCTTC. Its translation: CASWSYGYTF. This chain links TRBV2 with TRBJ1-2; D is ambiguous. Germline V lookup: CDR1 SNHLY, CDR2 FYNNEI. Between the trimmed V and J ends, which lost 9 bases and 5 bases, there was a span of 7 bases. There are 10 residues in the CDR3.